The rows below give T cell receptor beta chains drawn from one sample of a study of shared clonotypes between healthy human individuals. Profiling relied on immunoSEQ multiplex PCR, and the TCRdb table lists in-frame clones only, not all of them. There are about 650,000 clones in the sample; around 95% occur only once, and 0.09% to 0.13% lies in the top ten. Sequencing was performed on naive CD8+ T cells sorted from blood. These receptors all come from a woman younger than 45 in good health. Both conserved end residues are part of each CDR3. D genes are given only for firm matches.

cdr3_nt,cdr3_aa,j_call,v_call,d_call
TGTGCCAGCAACCCCATCGGGGGGGGCTACGAGCAGTACTTC,CASNPIGGGYEQYF,TRBJ2-7,TRBV27,TRBD2
TGTGCCAGCAGTATGAATACGCAGTATTTT,CASSMNTQYF,TRBJ2-3,TRBV27,.
TGTGCCAGCAGCCCTTGGGGACAGGGTAATCAGCCCCAGCATTTT,CASSPWGQGNQPQHF,TRBJ1-5,TRBV28,TRBD1
TGCGCCAGCAGCTTCTCCAGGGAGGTGTTCACTGAAGCTTTCTTT,CASSFSREVFTEAFF,TRBJ1-1,TRBV5-1,.
TGTGCCAGCAGTGATTATCTTCAAGAGACGCAGTATTTT,CASSDYLQETQYF,TRBJ2-3,TRBV6-5,.
TGTGCCAGCAGCCAAGAAGATTCAGGCACCTACAATGAGCAGTTCTTC,CASSQEDSGTYNEQFF,TRBJ2-1,TRBV4-2,.
TGTGCCAGTAGTGCAGCGCCGGGACTAGGGGAGACCCAGTACTTC,CASSAAPGLGETQYF,TRBJ2-5,TRBV19,TRBD2
TGTGCCAGCAGCCCGGGGGGAGGGATTGATCAGCCCCAGCATTTT,CASSPGGGIDQPQHF,TRBJ1-5,TRBV7-8,.
TGTGCCAGTAGTATCGGGACAGGGGCCTACGAGCAGTACTTC,CASSIGTGAYEQYF,TRBJ2-7,TRBV19,TRBD1
TGTGCCAGCAGCGTAGGGGGACAGGGGGCAGGAGATACGCAGTATTTT,CASSVGGQGAGDTQYF,TRBJ2-3,TRBV9,TRBD1
TGTGCCAGCGGATCCGGACAGAGTAGCAATCAGCCCCAGCATTTT,CASGSGQSSNQPQHF,TRBJ1-5,TRBV7-9,.
TGTGCCAGCAGCCAAGCCTATCAGCGGGAGGCACCCTACGAGCAGTACTTC,CASSQAYQREAPYEQYF,TRBJ2-7,TRBV4-2,TRBD2